A single sample gave rise to the 17 T cell receptor beta chains below, sequenced in a study of PD-1 blockade in classical Hodgkin lymphoma. The time point here: newly diagnosed, previously untreated cHL patient sample. Sequencing used immunoSEQ multiplex PCR; TCRdb keeps in-frame clones, though not all of them. The sample has approximately 47,000 clones, roughly 93% seen once. The specimen sequenced was peripheral blood mononuclear cells (PBMCs). These receptors were obtained from a human donor with classical Hodgkin lymphoma.

V is TRBV6-1 and J is TRBJ1-2; D is possibly TRBD1 (6 bases). Deletions cut 4 bases from V and 3 bases from J, with 15 bases between. CDR1 MNHNS and CDR2 SASEGT come from the germline V gene. The CDR3 length is 15 residues. The CDR3 DNA sequence: TGTGCCAGCAGTGCGCACAGGTCAGGGGACTATGGCTACACCTTC. This translates into CASSAHRSGDYGYTF.

J is TRBJ1-2 and V is TRBV20-1; D is unclear. The V end lost 0 bases, the J end lost 8 bases, and 7 bases lay between the germline ends. The germline V gene encodes CDR1 DFQATT and CDR2 SNEGSKA (reference sequence). The CDR3 length is 11 residues. Written as DNA, the CDR3 is TGCAGTGCTAGAGATCAATGGGGCTACACCTTC. It is translated as CSARDQWGYTF.

This sequence joins TRBV6-1 and TRBJ2-7, with a possible D match to TRBD1 (5 bases). The germline gives CDR1 MNHNS, CDR2 SASEGT. Trimming cost V 2 bases and J 3 bases, with 5 bases left between them. This CDR3 spans 12 amino acids. The DNA of the CDR3 is TGTGCCAGCAGTGAAACAGGCTACGAGCAGTACGTC. Its translation: CASSETGYEQYV.

The J gene is TRBJ2-7, the V gene TRBV5-6, with 9 bases aligning to TRBD1. The CDR3 length is 13 residues. The germline V gene encodes CDR1 SGHDT and CDR2 YYEEEE. J gave up 6 bases and V 0 bases, and 1 base lay outside the gene matches. The CDR3 loop is CASSLGTGAEQYF. For the CDR3, the DNA is TGTGCCAGCAGCTTGGGGACAGGGGCCGAGCAGTACTTC.

CDR3 loop: CASSIRQGLAKNIQYF. The CDR3 nucleotides are TGTGCCAGCTCAATCCGACAGGGACTAGCCAAAAACATTCAGTACTTC. This chain connects TRBV18 to TRBJ2-4; a weak D match, TRBD1 (7 bases). The CDR3 is made up of 16 amino acids. Germline lookup yields CDR1 KGHSH and CDR2 LQKENI. The V end lost 5 bases, the J end lost 0 bases, and 14 bases lay between the germline ends. The full variable domain, with the rest looked up from reference TRBV18 and TRBJ2-4, is NAGVMQNPRHLVRRRGQEARLRCSPMKGHSHVYWYRQLPEEGLKFMVYLQKENIIDESGMPKERFSAEFPKEGPSILRIQQVVRGDSAAYFCASSIRQGLAKNIQYFGAGTRLSVL.

This sequence joins TRBV4-2 and TRBJ1-1; D remains unclear. This CDR3 spans 14 amino acids. V lost 0 bases, J lost 1 base, and 6 bases lay in between. CDR1 and CDR2 from the germline V gene are LGHNA and YNFKEQ. CDR3 in amino acids: CASSQEKRNTEAFF. The CDR3, as DNA: TGTGCCAGCAGCCAAGAGAAACGGAACACTGAAGCTTTCTTT.

The rearrangement uses TRBV19 and TRBJ1-5, with D unclear. Germline V lookup: CDR1 LNHDA, CDR2 SQIVND (reference sequence). V shed 0 bases and J shed 7 bases, with 10 bases lying between them. This CDR3 has 14 residues. The CDR3 is CASSIDLEGQPQHF. The CDR3 DNA sequence: TGTGCCAGTAGTATAGATCTTGAGGGACAGCCCCAGCATTTT.

The genes are TRBV4-1 and TRBJ2-1, with TRBD2 matching 12 bases. Per germline, CDR1 MGHRA and CDR2 YSYEKL. Losses at the gene ends were 3 bases for V and 0 bases for J; bases not matched to a gene: 6. This CDR3 contains 18 residues. The CDR3 here is CASSQLAGGPGSYNEQFF. CDR3 bases: TGCGCCAGCAGCCAGCTAGCGGGAGGGCCGGGCTCCTACAATGAGCAGTTCTTC.

The chain combines TRBV2 with TRBJ1-4; possibly TRBD1 for D (5 bases). The CDR3 is 15 residues long. V lost 0 bases, J lost 8 bases, and 13 bases lay in between. The germline V gene encodes CDR1 SNHLY and CDR2 FYNNEI. The CDR3 is CASSEAGGRGEKLFF. Here the CDR3 DNA reads TGTGCCAGCAGTGAAGCGGGGGGAAGAGGCGAAAAACTGTTTTTT. Full variable domain (missing parts from reference TRBV2 and TRBJ1-4): EPEVTQTPSHQVTQMGQEVILRCVPISNHLYFYWYRQILGQKVEFLVSFYNNEISEKSEIFDDQFSVERPDGSNFTLKIRSTKLEDSAMYFCASSEAGGRGEKLFFGSGTQLSVL.

The gene calls are TRBV29-1 and TRBJ1-4, with a possible D match to TRBD1 (5 bases). V dropped 7 bases and J dropped 3 bases, with 9 bases sitting between them. The CDR3 sequence is 12 residues long. The V gene's germline CDR1 is SQVTM and CDR2 ANQGSEA. In DNA, the CDR3 is TGCAGCGGGGGCCGCGCTAATGAAAAACTGTTTTTT. This encodes CSGGRANEKLFF.

The chain has TRBV20-1 and TRBJ1-1; D unresolved. This CDR3 region has 10 residues. CDR1 and CDR2 (germline): DFQATT, SNEGSKA (reference sequence). V was trimmed by 7 bases and J by 3 bases, leaving 6 bases between them. The CDR3 nucleotides are TGCAGTGTCCGGCACACTGAAGCTTTCTTT. This codes for CSVRHTEAFF.

CDR3 in amino acids: CASSELGGYTF. The CDR3 nucleotides read TGTGCCAGCAGTGAATTAGGTGGCTACACCTTC. V usage is TRBV6-5 and J usage is TRBJ1-2, with unresolved D. The germline CDR1 and CDR2 sequences are MNHEY and SVGAGI. The CDR3 contains 11 residues. V was clipped by 5 bases and J by 7 bases, with 8 bases between them.

V and J are TRBV7-8 and TRBJ2-5; TRBD2 aligns across 12 bases. The CDR3 is 16 residues long. From germline, CDR1 is SGHVS and CDR2 FQNEAQ. The V segment lost 5 bases and the J segment 1 base; nucleotides outside the gene matches: 5. The CDR3 region is CASSGVLAGGQETQYF. The CDR3 DNA follows: TGTGCCAGCAGCGGAGTACTAGCGGGGGGCCAAGAGACCCAGTACTTC.

This clone came up once. J is TRBJ2-7 and V is TRBV7-9; 13 nucleotides line up with TRBD2. The CDR3 consists of 13 residues. The V gene end was trimmed by 10 bases and the J gene end by 6 bases; junction bases not matched to a gene: 6. Germline lookup yields CDR1 SEHNR and CDR2 FQNEAQ (reference sequence). Here the CDR3 reads CATDGLAGVEQYF. The CDR3 region has the DNA TGTGCCACCGATGGACTAGCGGGGGTCGAGCAGTACTTC.

The chain joins TRBV5-8 to TRBJ2-4; D not resolved. This CDR3 comprises 17 residues. Germline lookup yields CDR1 SGHTS and CDR2 YDEGEE. V gave up 0 bases and J gave up 0 bases, with 13 bases separating them. CDR3 nucleotide sequence: TGTGCCAGCAGCTTGGGAGGAACCCTTTTAGCCAAAAACATTCAGTACTTC. It codes for CASSLGGTLLAKNIQYF.

CDR3 bases: TGCGCCAGCAGCTTGGACATACTACAGGGAGGTTACGAGCAGTACTTC. Protein sequence: CASSLDILQGGYEQYF. V and J are TRBV5-1 and TRBJ2-5, with D tentatively TRBD1 or TRBD2 (6 bases each). With the DNA end fitting TRBJ2-7 better, the J assignment may be wrong. CDR3 length equals 16 residues. Germline-derived CDR1 and CDR2 are SGHRS and YFSETQ.

This clone was seen just once. This rearrangement joins TRBV25-1 to TRBJ1-1; D possibly corresponds to TRBD1 (5 bases). The germline V gene encodes CDR1 MGHDK and CDR2 SYGVNS. The CDR3 runs 15 residues. V shed 6 bases and J shed 1 base, with 15 bases lying between them. The CDR3, as DNA: TGTGCCAGCAGCTGGGACGGGCGCCAGAACACTGAAGCTTTCTTT. Its translation is CASSWDGRQNTEAFF.